This record looks at one TCR beta chain sequence and its context. These data belong to a study of T cell changes during pregnancy in multiple sclerosis. CDR1 and CDR2 from the germline V gene are SGHRS and YFSETQ. J gave up 2 bases and V 4 bases, and 4 bases lay outside the gene matches. CDR3 size: 14 residues. Sequenced by immunoSEQ multiplex PCR; TCRdb stores in-frame clones only, minus some. The sample comprises 40,000 to 45,000 clones, 85% to 95% of which are singletons, and approximately 1.2% rests with the top ten. The clonotype comes from a female donor with multiple sclerosis, enrolled in a pregnancy study. The rearrangement uses TRBV5-1 and TRBJ2-3; 7 nucleotides agree with TRBD1. Sequences were obtained from peripheral blood. This chain's CDR3 is CASSPTGFTDTQYF. In DNA, the CDR3 is TGCGCCAGCAGCCCGACAGGGTTCACAGATACGCAGTATTTT.